These 15 T cell receptor beta chains originate from one sample sequenced in a study of blood T cell repertoires in COVID-19. Here immunoSEQ multiplex PCR was the method, and the copy in TCRdb shows in-frame clones only, minus some. This sample has 130,000 to 150,000 clones; 81% occur once, and the top ten carry 6.5% to 8.5%. The sequencing input was peripheral blood. The receptors were gathered from a human donor with acute or convalescent COVID-19. The donor label of this sample is uncertain.

CDR3 coding DNA: TGTGCCAGCAGTGACCCGGGACAGGGGGCCTACGAGCAGTACGTC. This translates into CASSDPGQGAYEQYV. This rearrangement joins TRBV6-6 to TRBJ2-7; TRBD1 matches 11 bases. J gave up 2 bases and V 5 bases, and 5 bases lay outside the gene matches. The germline V gene encodes CDR1 MNHNY and CDR2 SVGAGI (reference sequence). This CDR3 region has 15 residues.

The CDR3 loop reads CASSLVGPFFYSYNEQFF. DNA for the CDR3: TGTGCCAGCAGCTTAGTTGGGCCATTTTTCTACTCCTACAATGAGCAGTTCTTC. J is TRBJ2-1 and V is TRBV11-3; unclear D gene. CDR1 and CDR2 from the germline V gene are SGHNT and YENEEA. The ends were cut back, 1 base at V and 0 bases at J, with 16 bases in the middle. The length of the CDR3 is 18 residues.

This clone was detected only once. This sequence joins TRBV4-2 and TRBJ2-1, with 10 positions matching TRBD2. The germline V gene has CDR1 LGHNA and CDR2 YNFKEQ. Trimming removed 0 bases from V and 0 bases from J; junction bases left unmatched: 11. The CDR3 loop spans 20 amino acids. The CDR3 DNA reads as TGTGCCAGCAGCCAAGAAGCACTAGCGGGGAATTTCCGCTCCTACAATGAGCAGTTCTTC. Translation gives CASSQEALAGNFRSYNEQFF.

This clone was counted a few times. The rearrangement uses TRBV6-1 and TRBJ2-7; TRBD1 matches 10 bases. The germline V gene encodes CDR1 MNHNS and CDR2 SASEGT. This CDR3 is 18 amino acids long. Germline trimming cut 3 bases from V and 1 base from J; bases unmatched to any gene: 12. As DNA, the CDR3 is TGTGCCAGCAGTGACACAGTAGGGACAGGGGATTCGTCCTACGAGCAGTACTTC. It translates to CASSDTVGTGDSSYEQYF.

The gene calls are TRBV5-5 and TRBJ2-4; D perhaps matches TRBD1 (6 bases). Trimming removed 4 bases from V and 7 bases from J, with 12 bases in between. CDR3 length: 13 residues. Per the germline V gene, CDR1 is SGHKS and CDR2 is YYEKEE (reference sequence). The CDR3 DNA sequence: TGTGCCAGCAGCATACCACAGGGTAACATTCAGTACTTC. Protein sequence: CASSIPQGNIQYF.

CDR3 region: CASSGGRRYEQYF. CDR3 nucleotide sequence: TGTGCCAGCTCGGGGGGCCGCAGGTACGAGCAGTACTTC. The rearrangement links TRBV6-6 to TRBJ2-7; possibly TRBD2 for D (7 bases). V gave up 8 bases and J gave up 4 bases, with 15 bases separating them. The germline V gene encodes CDR1 MNHNY and CDR2 SVGAGI (reference sequence). The CDR3 runs 13 residues.

The chain joins TRBV5-1 to TRBJ1-1, with 11 nucleotides matching TRBD1. The CDR3 loop spans 15 amino acids. V was clipped by 0 bases and J by 6 bases; unmatched bases: 4. Germline CDR1 reads SGHRS; CDR2 reads YFSETQ. CDR3 bases: TGCGCCAGCAGCTTGGGAGGGACAGGGGGACCTGAAGCTTTCTTT. Translating gives CASSLGGTGGPEAFF.

V usage is TRBV11-2 and J usage is TRBJ2-7; the D is unclear. The germline V gene has CDR1 SGHAT and CDR2 FQNNGV. Trimming removed 0 bases at V and 2 bases at J, with 8 bases between. This CDR3 region has 14 residues. The CDR3 sequence is CASSLDMAAYEQYV. In nucleotides, the CDR3 is TGTGCCAGCAGCTTAGATATGGCAGCCTACGAGCAGTACGTC.

This clone was picked up a small number of times. This chain joins TRBV2 and TRBJ1-1; 9 bases line up with TRBD1. The CDR3 has 16 residues. Germline CDR1 is SNHLY and CDR2 is FYNNEI. V shed 7 bases and J 4 bases; nucleotides not matched to a gene: 13. The CDR3 bases are TGTGCCAGCACATCGGATGTATGGACAGGGGCCACTGAAGCTTTCTTT. It encodes CASTSDVWTGATEAFF.

At least ten counts were recorded for this clone. V usage is TRBV7-9 and J usage is TRBJ2-2; D gene ambiguous. V gave up 2 bases and J gave up 4 bases, with 8 bases separating them. Germline CDR1 reads SEHNR; CDR2 reads FQNEAQ (reference sequence). The length of the CDR3 is 14 residues. CDR3 loop: CASSLPWATGELFF. CDR3 sequence (DNA): TGTGCCAGCAGCTTACCGTGGGCCACCGGGGAGCTGTTTTTT.

V is TRBV7-2 and J is TRBJ1-2; TRBD1 is a possible D gene (6 bases). The V gene lost 6 bases and the J gene lost 0 bases, with 8 bases spanning the gap. Germline V gene lookup returns CDR1 SGHTA and CDR2 FQGNSA. There are 13 residues in the CDR3. DNA of the CDR3: TGTGCCAGCAGGGACAGCCCTAACTATGGCTACACCTTC. Translating gives CASRDSPNYGYTF.

Here the CDR3 reads CASSPRLAGPLGNEQFF. The DNA of the CDR3 is TGTGCCAGCAGCCCCCGACTAGCGGGGCCCTTGGGGAATGAGCAGTTCTTC. The J gene is TRBJ2-1, the V gene TRBV7-9; the match to TRBD2 covers 11 bases. The CDR3 has 17 residues. The trim removed 5 bases at V and 7 bases at J, leaving 13 bases unmatched. CDR1 is SEHNR and CDR2 is FQNEAQ in the germline V gene (reference sequence).

This clone was detected once. The rearrangement joins TRBV24-1 to TRBJ1-4; 7 nucleotides align to TRBD1. From germline, CDR1 is KGHDR and CDR2 SFDVKD. The V segment lost 5 bases and the J segment 6 bases; nucleotides outside the gene matches: 8. The CDR3 length is 15 residues. The CDR3 region has the DNA TGTGCCACCAGTGCCACAGGGGAAGGGGATGAAAAACTGTTTTTT. It specifies CATSATGEGDEKLFF.

The chain employs TRBV2 and TRBJ1-1; D perhaps matches TRBD1 (6 bases). Germline loops: CDR1 SNHLY, CDR2 FYNNEI. This CDR3 is built from 11 residues. V was cut by 8 bases and J by 11 bases, with 15 bases left in between. Written as DNA, the CDR3 is TGTGCCAGCGGGGGAGGGCAGGGGGCTTTCTTT. Protein sequence: CASGGGQGAFF. The full variable domain, completed using reference TRBV2 and TRBJ1-1, is EPEVTQTPSHQVTQMGQEVILRCVPISNHLYFYWYRQILGQKVEFLVSFYNNEISEKSEIFDDQFSVERPDGSNFTLKIRSTKLEDSAMYFCASGGGQGAFFGQGTRLTVV.

The J gene is TRBJ2-7, the V gene TRBV27, with D tentatively TRBD1 (6 bases). Trimming took 5 bases from V and 5 from J, leaving 13 bases between them. CDR1 is MNHEY, CDR2 SMNVEV, per germline (reference sequence). The length of the CDR3 is 13 residues. The CDR3 coding sequence is TGTGCCAGCAGTCACAATTACAGGGACGAGCAGTACTTC. Translation gives CASSHNYRDEQYF.